This T cell receptor (beta chain) derives from a study of vaccination effects on CD4 cells after COVID-19 (dated by TCRdb to between 2022 and 2023). Background on the whole study: Post-vaccine samples across the study were collected a median of 72 days after the second dose, with a range of 14 to 241. The study compared SARS-CoV-2 spike-specific CD4+ TCR repertoires before and after mRNA vaccination in COVID-19 convalescent patients and infection-naive vaccine recipients. The full study included 10 COVID-19 convalescent patients and a handful of SARS-CoV-2-naive healthy vaccine recipients. Cultures from other donors in the study were sequenced using the Oncomine TCR Beta short-read assay on an Illumina iSeq 100.

The library relied on the immunoSEQ multiplex PCR assay. TCR beta CDR3 sequencing was performed on DNA from the cultured, isolated CD4+ T cells. The original methods were these. Non-productive TCR sequences were removed and reads were trimmed to the CDR3 region, keeping CDR3s of at least 7 amino acids. The MANAFEST web app was used to pick out antigen-specific clonotypes by comparing their expansion in peptide wells with that in reference cultures. For clones to be considered positive, expansion at FDR<0.05 versus reference and all other wells, an odds ratio above 5, and a frequency above 0.1% in two replicate wells were required. A clonotype was defined as cross-reactive if the clonotype was significantly expanded both in SARS-CoV-2 spike wells and in at least one common cold coronavirus spike condition. Using the stringdist R package, CDR3 similarity was measured by Levenshtein distance, and unrooted trees were constructed with ape in R 3.6.1. This immuneACCESS table, as held by TCRdb, lists in-frame sequences with V and J called but not all clones. Of the missing ones, under half trace to an unresolved V gene in checked studies; the others have no known cause. The V and J calls and clone size come from that table; D and trimming were worked out from the DNA. The sample yields more than 60,000 clones; around two thirds were counted once. Approximately 1.5% of the sample is in the top ten clones.

As regards this clone: Its antigen specificity is not known. Base qualities are not provided; no much larger clone lies one nucleotide away.

What the study reported, not specific to this receptor: Both infection-induced and vaccine-induced clones contracted markedly at late post-vaccination timepoints, which is consistent with waning T cell responses. In healthy vaccine recipients, vaccine-induced clones were almost all SARS-CoV-2 mono-reactive, with only 1 of 255 cross-reactive with common cold coronaviruses. Only a small number of convalescent patients were included, and no early post-infection timepoints were available, which limited the study.

Per the germline V gene, SGHTA is the CDR1 and FQGTGA is the CDR2. Between the V and J ends, shortened by 3 bases and 1 base respectively, the junction contains 14 bases. Taken from cysteine to phenylalanine, the CDR3 has 16 residues. Kept here is only the CDR3 DNA, which spans 48 bases and is read in frame from base 1. To identify antigen-specific CD4+ T cell clonotypes by their expansion, the ViraFEST assay first stimulated PBMC with viral peptide pools and then applied TCR sequencing. After around 10 days of culture, CD4+ T cells were isolated with the EasySep CD4+ T cell isolation kit. Two doses of either the BNT162b2 or the mRNA-1273 mRNA SARS-CoV-2 vaccine were administered to participants. The absence of prior SARS-CoV-2 infection in healthy vaccine recipients was confirmed by negative nucleocapsid antibodies before and after vaccination. Over 1.5 million PBMC per well were cultured with approximately 10 ug/ml peptides in IMDM containing about 5% human AB serum, roughly 9.5 IU/ml IL-2 and gentamicin. On days 3 and 7, half of the culture medium was replaced with fresh IL-2-containing medium. Each peptide stimulation condition was cultured in triplicate wells unless otherwise noted. Using Ficoll-Paque Plus gradient centrifugation, PBMC were separated from whole blood and then either used fresh or cryopreserved at -140C. The spike proteins of SARS-CoV-2 and of the common cold coronaviruses HCoV-NL63, HCoV-OC43 and HCoV-229E were spanned by overlapping peptide pools. The QIAamp micro DNA kit was used to extract genomic DNA from the cultured CD4+ T cells.

The chain couples TRBV7-3 to TRBJ2-3; the D element might be TRBD1 or TRBD2, as each aligns at 6 bases. The source of this sequence is a human donor who received a COVID-19 vaccine. The sample here was CD4+ T cells from PBMCs cultured with HCoV-229E spike peptides, taken after COVID-19 vaccination. Taken with the paper, the label for cell subset or site translates to: HCoV-229E spike overlapping peptide pool stimulation. Here is the DNA: TGTGCCAGCAGCTTGGGGGGCCGCTATGGCACAGATACGCAGTATTTT. This encodes CASSLGGRYGTDTQYF.